The next 13 T cell receptor beta chains were all read from a single sample in a study of CXCR3-negative and CXCR3-positive naive CD8 T cells. Points from the study as a whole: In CXCR3-positive naive cells, the TRB CDR3s were more hydrophobic than in CXCR3-negative naive cells.

These TCRs' antigens remain unknown. All TRB cDNA libraries came from 5' RACE performed with UMI labels. TCRdb re-called the 5' RACE reads, yielding one record per CDR3 amino acid sequence without DNA. The sample includes 150,000 or so distinct CDR3 sequences. The sequenced material came from naive CXCR3+ CD8+ T cells from blood. Subset noted: CD45RO-CCR7+CD27+CD95- naive CD8+ T cells expressing CXCR3 (TNR3+). The origin of the receptors is a human donor in good health. Some clones in this sample may be carry-over from other donors' samples.

This chain's CDR3 is CASSCQGWHEQFF. This chain links TRBV6-2 or TRBV6-3 with TRBJ2-1; TCRdb picks TRBD1, but there is no DNA to check that call. The V gene's germline CDR1 is MNHEY and CDR2 SVGEGT. The CDR3 spans 13 residues.

This chain links TRBV5-1 with TRBJ1-6. The CDR3 spans 15 residues. Germline V gives CDR1 SGHRS, CDR2 YFSETQ. The CDR3 spells CASSFIGQDNSPLHF.

The gene calls are TRBV9 and TRBJ2-5; TCRdb's assignment of TRBD1 cannot be checked, as there is no DNA. The CDR3 is 13 amino acids. Germline V gives CDR1 SGDLS, CDR2 YYNGEE. CDR3 sequence: CASSPSDREPQYF.

This chain uses TRBV6-1 with TRBJ2-1. Germline CDR1 is MNHNS and CDR2 is SASEGT. The CDR3 length is 15 residues. CDR3: CASSITGSSYNEQFF.

The rearrangement links TRBV6-1 to TRBJ1-1. Looked up from germline, CDR1 is MNHNS and CDR2 is SASEGT. The CDR3 is 16 residues long. The CDR3 protein is CASSEAWRGMNTEAFF.

This rearrangement joins TRBV4-3 to TRBJ1-2. Germline V gene lookup returns CDR1 LGHNA and CDR2 YSLEER. The length of the CDR3 is 15 residues. CDR3 sequence reads: CASSHTQEPRGSYTF.

The J gene is TRBJ2-3, the V gene TRBV27; TCRdb calls TRBD2, which cannot be checked without DNA. Germline-derived CDR1 and CDR2 are MNHEY and SMNVEV (reference sequence). The CDR3 covers 17 residues. CDR3 region: CASSLLAGGPLGDTQYF.

This sequence joins TRBV6-4 and TRBJ2-1. The germline V gene encodes CDR1 MRHNA and CDR2 SNTAGT. The CDR3 has 13 residues. The CDR3 sequence: CASSDSNSLEQFF.

The chain combines TRBV2 with TRBJ2-1; checking the TCRdb D call of TRBD2 is not possible without DNA. The CDR3 is 15 amino acids. Germline CDR1 and CDR2: SNHLY and FYNNEI. The CDR3: CASRVGLNSYNEQFF. The complete variable domain, with remaining parts taken from reference TRBV2 and TRBJ2-1, reads EPEVTQTPSHQVTQMGQEVILRCVPISNHLYFYWYRQILGQKVEFLVSFYNNEISEKSEIFDDQFSVERPDGSNFTLKIRSTKLEDSAMYFCASRVGLNSYNEQFFGPGTRLTVL.

The rearrangement joins TRBV29-1 to TRBJ2-1. CDR1 and CDR2 (germline): SQVTM, ANQGSEA. The CDR3 is made up of 12 amino acids. The CDR3 is CSVLYLWDEQFF.

The chain is built from TRBV20-1 and TRBJ1-1; no DNA is available, so the TRBD1 call from TCRdb remains unchecked. Germline loops: CDR1 DFQATT, CDR2 SNEGSKA (reference sequence). This CDR3 has 13 amino acids. The CDR3 loop is CSALTGGVTEAFF.

The chain's CDR3 is CASSPQDLNPYEQYF. The chain combines TRBV7-9 with TRBJ2-7. This CDR3 has 15 amino acids. Germline V CDR1 and CDR2: SEHNR, FQNEAQ (reference sequence).

The chain carries TRBV5-1 and TRBJ2-4. The V gene's germline CDR1 is SGHRS and CDR2 YFSETQ. CDR3 length equals 14 residues. Here the CDR3 reads CASSLESVGNIQYF.